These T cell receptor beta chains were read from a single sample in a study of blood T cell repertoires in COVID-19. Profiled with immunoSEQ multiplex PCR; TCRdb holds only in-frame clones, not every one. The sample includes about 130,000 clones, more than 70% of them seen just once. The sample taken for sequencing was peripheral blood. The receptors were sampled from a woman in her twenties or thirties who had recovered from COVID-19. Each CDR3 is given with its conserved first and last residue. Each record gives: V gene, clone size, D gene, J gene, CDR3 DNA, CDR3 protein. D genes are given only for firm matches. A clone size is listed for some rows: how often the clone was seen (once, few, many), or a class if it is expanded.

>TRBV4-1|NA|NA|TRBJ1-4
TGCGCCAGCAGCCAGACACAAACTAATGAAAAACTGTTTTTT
CASSQTQTNEKLFF
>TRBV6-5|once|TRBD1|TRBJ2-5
TGTGCCAGCAGTTTAGGGACAGGGTTACAAGAGACCCAGTACTTC
CASSLGTGLQETQYF
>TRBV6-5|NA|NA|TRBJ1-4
TGTGCCAGCAAAGCGAGACCCAGAAATGAAAAACTGTTTTTT
CASKARPRNEKLFF
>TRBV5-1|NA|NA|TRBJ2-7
TGCGCCAGCAGCTTGGATCGGGGGGCATCGTGGGAGCAGTACTTC
CASSLDRGASWEQYF
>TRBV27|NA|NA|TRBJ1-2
TGTGCCAGCAGTTCCGCTTTAGGGACTCAGGGCTATGGCTACACCTTC
CASSSALGTQGYGYTF
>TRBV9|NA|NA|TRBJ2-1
TGTGCCAGCAGGCCCCCGAGGAGCAATGAGCAGTTCTTC
CASRPPRSNEQFF
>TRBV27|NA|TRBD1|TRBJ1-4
TGTGCCAGCGGGGGGACAGGGGTTGAAAAACTGTTTTTT
CASGGTGVEKLFF
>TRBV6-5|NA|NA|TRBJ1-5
TGTGCCAGCAGTCCCTCGGGGGAACGGCCCCAGCATTTT
CASSPSGERPQHF
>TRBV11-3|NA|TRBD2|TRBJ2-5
TGTGCCAGCAGCCGGACTAGCGGGAGGGTGGAGACCCAGTACTTC
CASSRTSGRVETQYF
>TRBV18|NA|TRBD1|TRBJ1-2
TGTGCCAGCTCACCACCCGGGACAGGGGGTATCGGTGGCTACACCTTC
CASSPPGTGGIGGYTF
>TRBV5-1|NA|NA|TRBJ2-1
TGCGCCAGCAGCGAGATCAGCTGGAGGGACAATGAGCAGTTCTTC
CASSEISWRDNEQFF
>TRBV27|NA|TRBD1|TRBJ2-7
TGTGCCAGCAGTTTATACGTGCCCCAGACAGGGGTCCCCTCCTACGAGCAGTACTTC
CASSLYVPQTGVPSYEQYF
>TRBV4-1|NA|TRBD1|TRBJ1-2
TGCGCCAGCAGCCGTCCGGGACAGGGCATTGTTAAGGGCTACACCTTC
CASSRPGQGIVKGYTF
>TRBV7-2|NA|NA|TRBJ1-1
TGTGCCAGCAGCTTAGTGGCCTCCGTCAGGGAGAACACTGAAGCTTTCTTT
CASSLVASVRENTEAFF
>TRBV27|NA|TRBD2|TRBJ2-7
TGTGCCAGCAGTCCGGGACTAGCGGTCCCGAAGTACGAGCAGTACTTC
CASSPGLAVPKYEQYF
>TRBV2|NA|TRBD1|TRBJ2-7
TGTGCCAGCAGTGAACAGGGGGTCCTCTACGAGCAGTACTTC
CASSEQGVLYEQYF
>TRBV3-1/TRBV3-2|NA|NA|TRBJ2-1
TGTGCCAGCAGCCAAGTAGGGGGGGACCGCTCCTACAATGAGCAGTTCTTC
CASSQVGGDRSYNEQFF
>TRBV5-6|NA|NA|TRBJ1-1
TGTGCCAGCAGCTTTCGAGGGAAGACTGAAGCTTTCTTT
CASSFRGKTEAFF
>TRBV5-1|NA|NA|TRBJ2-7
TGCGCCAGCAGCCGAGGAGGGACAGAAAACTACGAGCAGTACTTC
CASSRGGTENYEQYF
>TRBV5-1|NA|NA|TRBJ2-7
TGCGCCAGCAGCTTGGAGCGGGAGCAGTACTTC
CASSLEREQYF
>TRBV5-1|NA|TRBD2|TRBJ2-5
TGCGCCAGCAGCTCCTTGGGGGGAGGGTTCGAGACCCAGTACTTC
CASSSLGGGFETQYF
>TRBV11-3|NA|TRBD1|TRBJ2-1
TGTGCCAGCAGCTCCGGGACAGACTTGGGCTACAATGAGCAGTTCTTC
CASSSGTDLGYNEQFF
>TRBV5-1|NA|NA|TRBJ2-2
TGCGCCAGCAGAAGCCAGGGCCCCACCGGGGAGCTGTTTTTT
CASRSQGPTGELFF
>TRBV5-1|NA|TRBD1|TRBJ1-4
TGCGCCAGCAGCTCGGAACCGACAGGGTCAAAACTGTTTTTT
CASSSEPTGSKLFF
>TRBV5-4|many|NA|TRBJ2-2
TGTGCCAGCAGCTCCCGCGACAGTCCGGCAAGCACCGGGGAGCTGTTTTTT
CASSSRDSPASTGELFF
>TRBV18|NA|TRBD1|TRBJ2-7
TGTGCCAGCTCACCAAAGGACAGGGGTGCGCACGAGCAGTACTTC
CASSPKDRGAHEQYF